A single sample gave rise to the 28 T cell receptor beta chains below, sequenced in a study of response to subunit inactivated influenza vaccine. TCRdb re-derived calls from the RT-PCR reads in MiXCR, one entry per CDR3 protein. The data show roughly 550,000 distinct CDR3 sequences, with around 21% seen just once and 2.5% to 3% held by the top ten. Another study also made use of these data, one on T cells expressing NK-cell markers. From that paper: 5'RACE template switching with UMIs generated TCR beta cDNA.

Sequencing used CD4+ T cells sorted from PBMCs, obtained 11 to 12 days after vaccination. These receptor sequences come from a man in his forties or fifties who received an inactivated influenza vaccine.

There are a few counts of this clonotype. An end of the junction differs from the germline gene, which may be a read error. The J gene is TRBJ2-2, the V gene TRBV4-1; the match to TRBD1 covers 8 bases. Germline values: CDR1 MGHRA, CDR2 YSYEKL. This CDR3 contains 15 residues. The CDR3, as DNA: TGCGCCAGCCGCCAGACAGGGGCGCGAACCGGGGAGCTGTTTTTT. Its protein is CASRQTGARTGELFF.

The V and J genes are TRBV7-2 and TRBJ2-3, with 8 bases matching TRBD1. Germline lookup yields CDR1 SGHTA and CDR2 FQGNSA. The CDR3 consists of 14 residues. Trimming took 6 bases from V and 4 from J; bases not matched to a gene: 6. CDR3 sequence: CASRRQGSADTQYF. The CDR3 nucleotides are TGTGCCAGCAGACGACAGGGGTCCGCAGATACGCAGTATTTT.

This clonotype was observed a few times. V and J are TRBV7-2 and TRBJ2-2; 10 bases align to TRBD1. The germline gives CDR1 SGHTA, CDR2 FQGNSA. V lost 8 bases and J lost 5; bases outside the gene matches: 5. The CDR3 spans 14 residues. The CDR3 loop reads CASFRTGGTGELFF. The CDR3 nucleotides read TGTGCCAGCTTCCGGACAGGGGGGACCGGGGAGCTGTTTTTT.

The rearrangement links TRBV7-2 to TRBJ1-5; no clear D gene. The CDR3 length is 15 residues. Trimming removed 5 bases from V and 0 bases from J, with 11 bases in between. CDR1 is SGHTA and CDR2 is FQGNSA in the germline V gene. The CDR3 bases are TGTGCCAGCAGCCCAGACATTCTTAGCAATCAGCCCCAGCATTTT. Its translation: CASSPDILSNQPQHF.

This clonotype has only a few counts. V is TRBV6-1 and J is TRBJ2-7; tentative D call: TRBD1 (6 bases). The CDR3 is 14 residues long. V shed 6 bases and J shed 0 bases, with 12 bases lying between them. Germline loops: CDR1 MNHNS, CDR2 SASEGT. The CDR3 nucleotides read TGTGCCAGCAGATGGACAGAGAGCTCCTACGAGCAGTACTTC. Its translation: CASRWTESSYEQYF.

CDR3 sequence: CASSRGHRQETQYF. The CDR3 nucleotides are TGTGCCAGCAGCCGGGGCCATCGGCAAGAGACCCAGTACTTC. The gene calls are TRBV6-2 or TRBV6-3 and TRBJ2-5; possibly TRBD1 or TRBD2 for D (5 bases each). Germline CDR1 MNHEY, CDR2 SVGEGT. The CDR3 is 14 amino acids. With 6 bases removed from V and 2 bases from J, the gap between germline ends came to 13 bases.

This clonotype showed up just a few times. The chain recombines TRBV7-7 with TRBJ2-7; TRBD2 aligns across 11 bases. Trimming cost V 2 bases and J 6 bases; bases outside gene matches: 3. CDR1 and CDR2 (germline): SSHAT, FNYEAQ (reference sequence). CDR3 length: 14 residues. This CDR3 is CASSLTSGSSEQYF. The CDR3 DNA reads as TGTGCCAGCAGCTTAACTAGCGGGAGTTCCGAGCAGTACTTC. Looking up the rest from reference TRBV7-7 and TRBJ2-7 gives the full variable domain: GAGVSQSPRYKVTKRGQDVTLRCDPISSHATLYWYQQALGQGPEFLTYFNYEAQPDKSGLPSDRFSAERPEGSISTLTIQRTEQRDSAMYRCASSLTSGSSEQYFGPGTRLTVT.

By its share, this clonotype is medium-sized. The chain uses TRBV12-3 or TRBV12-4 and TRBJ2-1; D is perhaps TRBD1 (5 bases). This CDR3 is built from 12 residues. The germline V and J ends were trimmed by 2 bases and 8 bases, with 7 bases remaining between them. For the CDR3, the DNA is TGTGCCAGCAGTTTATGGGGCGATGAGCAGTTCTTC. Protein product: CASSLWGDEQFF.

The chain combines TRBV12-3 or TRBV12-4 with TRBJ2-7; 8 nucleotides agree with TRBD1. V lost 3 bases and J lost 7; bases outside the gene matches: 8. The CDR3 has 14 amino acids. CDR3 protein: CASSLSGGFTEQYF. The CDR3 region has the DNA TGTGCCAGCAGTTTGTCAGGGGGCTTTACGGAGCAGTACTTC.

V and J are TRBV6-2 or TRBV6-3 and TRBJ2-7, with 7 bases matching TRBD1. The germline CDR1 and CDR2 sequences are MNHEY and SVGEGT. The CDR3 is 13 residues long. With 7 bases clipped from V and 4 bases from J, the junction kept 7 bases outside the gene matches. CDR3 in amino acids: CASTPGQSYEQYF. The CDR3 nucleotides are TGTGCCAGCACCCCGGGACAGTCATACGAGCAGTACTTC.

CDR3 nucleotide sequence: TGCGCCAGCCGCGCGGCCCAGAACACCGGGGAGCTGTTTTTT. This sequence encodes CASRAAQNTGELFF. This chain uses TRBV5-1 with TRBJ2-2; D is ambiguous. This CDR3 has 14 amino acids. In germline, CDR1 is SGHRS, CDR2 YFSETQ. V dropped 7 bases and J dropped 1 base, with 11 bases sitting between them.

This clonotype was observed a handful of times. In DNA form, the CDR3 reads TGTGCCAGCAGACGTACTAGCGGGCCCTACAATGAGCAGTTCTTC. This sequence encodes CASRRTSGPYNEQFF. The rearrangement joins TRBV7-9 to TRBJ2-1, with 9 bases matching TRBD2. Germline values: CDR1 SEHNR, CDR2 FQNEAQ (reference sequence). With 6 bases clipped from V and 2 bases from J, the junction kept 5 bases outside the gene matches. The CDR3 extends over 15 amino acids.

V usage is TRBV7-9 and J usage is TRBJ2-1, with unresolved D. Trimming removed 3 bases at V and 13 bases at J, with 16 bases between. The CDR3 totals 13 residues. Looked up from germline, CDR1 is SEHNR and CDR2 is FQNEAQ (reference sequence). Here the CDR3 reads CASSFVTALTQFF. The CDR3 DNA reads as TGTGCCAGCAGCTTCGTTACAGCTCTGACCCAGTTCTTC. The variable domain in full, with the rest retrieved from reference TRBV7-9 and TRBJ2-1, is DTGVSQNPRHKITKRGQNVTFRCDPISEHNRLYWYRQTLGQGPEFLTYFQNEAQLEKSRLLSDRFSAERPKGSFSTLEIQRTEQGDSAMYLCASSFVTALTQFFGPGTRLTVL.

This chain connects TRBV20-1 to TRBJ1-1; D gene uncertain. Germline V gives CDR1 DFQATT, CDR2 SNEGSKA (reference sequence). The CDR3 consists of 18 residues. Between the trimmed V and J ends, which lost 0 bases and 10 bases, there was a span of 30 bases. The CDR3 DNA reads TGCAGTGCTAGAGATGGAAATAGTCGATGGAGGTCCCAAGGCGCAGCTTTCTTT. It translates to CSARDGNSRWRSQGAAFF.

This clonotype has at least ten counts. This chain links TRBV10-1 with TRBJ2-2, with 10 positions matching TRBD2. CDR1 WNHNN and CDR2 SYGVQD come from the germline V gene (reference sequence). This CDR3 comprises 15 residues. V shed 6 bases, J shed 2 bases, and the junction held 3 bases outside the gene matches. DNA of the CDR3: TGCGCCAGCAGAAGGACTAGCGGTAACACCGGGGAGCTGTTTTTT. Its translation is CASRRTSGNTGELFF.

This clonotype was seen more than once but under ten times. Here the CDR3 reads CASSPHGSPNTEAFF. The CDR3 DNA sequence: TGTGCCAGCAGTCCCCACGGGTCCCCCAACACTGAAGCTTTCTTT. J is TRBJ1-1 and V is TRBV12-3 or TRBV12-4; D not certain. The CDR3 totals 15 residues. The V end lost 5 bases, the J end lost 2 bases, and 15 bases lay between the germline ends.

This CDR3 reads CSAPKGGTDFNEQFF. The CDR3 DNA follows: TGCAGTGCTCCTAAGGGGGGGACAGATTTTAATGAGCAGTTCTTC. The rearrangement joins TRBV20-1 to TRBJ2-1; D might be TRBD1 or TRBD2, each matching 7 bases. The CDR3 has 15 amino acids. CDR1 is DFQATT and CDR2 is SNEGSKA in the germline V gene (reference sequence). V lost 5 bases and J 7 bases, leaving 21 bases between the germline ends.

The J gene is TRBJ2-7, the V gene TRBV5-5; 12 bases align to TRBD1. The CDR3 sequence is 15 residues long. Germline V gives CDR1 SGHKS, CDR2 YYEKEE (reference sequence). V was clipped by 3 bases and J by 2 bases; unmatched bases: 3. Written as DNA, the CDR3 is TGTGCCAGCAGCTCCCGGGACAGGGGGCCCTACGAGCAGTACTTC. Its protein is CASSSRDRGPYEQYF.

The V gene is TRBV5-1, the J gene TRBJ1-2; D not certain. Trimming cost V 6 bases and J 0 bases, with 12 bases left between them. CDR3 length equals 14 residues. Germline-derived CDR1 and CDR2 are SGHRS and YFSETQ. CDR3 in DNA: TGCGCCAGCACTTTAACCGGAACTAACTATGGCTACACCTTC. Translating it yields CASTLTGTNYGYTF.

This clonotype appeared a few times. The chain employs TRBV4-1 and TRBJ1-2, with a tentative D call TRBD1 (5 bases). V dropped 4 bases and J dropped 2 bases, with 11 bases sitting between them. Germline CDR1 and CDR2: MGHRA and YSYEKL. The CDR3 sequence is 14 residues long. This chain's CDR3 is CASSRDGENYGYTF. DNA of the CDR3: TGCGCCAGCAGCCGGGACGGGGAGAACTATGGCTACACCTTC.

This clonotype was seen a few times. The J gene is TRBJ2-1, the V gene TRBV14; 12 nucleotides match TRBD2. CDR1 is SGHDN, CDR2 FVKESK, per germline. The J segment lost 12 bases and the V segment lost 4 bases, leaving 13 bases of the junction unmatched. CDR3 length equals 16 residues. The CDR3 loop reads CASSPLTSGRKGVQFF. CDR3 nucleotide sequence: TGTGCCAGCAGCCCCTTGACTAGCGGGAGAAAAGGAGTGCAGTTCTTC.

Worth noting for this clonotype: Compared with germline, one end of the junction differs, possibly owing to a read error. The chain joins TRBV20-1 to TRBJ1-5, with D unresolved. Germline V gives CDR1 DFQATT, CDR2 SNEGSKA (reference sequence). The length of the CDR3 is 14 residues. The CDR3 DNA is TGCAGTGCTAGGTACGGGTATAGCAATCGGCCCCAGCATTTT. Translation: CSARYGYSNRPQHF.

This chain connects TRBV15 to TRBJ2-3; D may be TRBD1 (6 bases). CDR1 is LNHNV and CDR2 is YYDKDF in the germline V gene (reference sequence). Trimming removed 1 base at V and 2 bases at J, with 19 bases between. CDR3 size: 18 residues. CDR3 loop: CATSRVTLGQRTTDTQYF. In DNA form, the CDR3 reads TGTGCCACCAGCAGAGTTACGCTCGGACAGCGAACCACAGATACGCAGTATTTT.

This clonotype was seen at least ten times. The chain joins TRBV18 to TRBJ2-5; D is unresolved. The CDR3 contains 12 residues. V was pared by 6 bases and J by 5 bases, with 10 bases between. CDR1 KGHSH and CDR2 LQKENI come from the germline V gene. CDR3 protein: CASSPQEETQYF. The CDR3, as DNA: TGTGCCAGCTCTCCTCAGGAGGAGACCCAGTACTTC.

This clonotype has more than one count but fewer than ten. This chain uses TRBV4-1 with TRBJ2-3; 8 nucleotides match TRBD2. J was trimmed by 2 bases and V by 1 base; bases with no gene match: 11. The CDR3 sequence is 18 residues long. The germline V gene has CDR1 MGHRA and CDR2 YSYEKL. The CDR3 DNA follows: TGCGCCAGCAGCCAAGGGGGGGGAAGCGGGGGCCCCACAGATACGCAGTATTTT. Translating gives CASSQGGGSGGPTDTQYF.

This clonotype was recorded a few times. The chain links TRBV12-3 or TRBV12-4 to TRBJ1-4; the D is unclear. V was cut by 10 bases and J by 3 bases, with 6 bases left in between. This CDR3 spans 11 amino acids. The CDR3 protein is CAKISNEKLFF. CDR3 DNA sequence: TGTGCCAAGATCTCTAATGAAAAACTGTTTTTT.

This clonotype has only a few counts. The chain carries TRBV7-2 and TRBJ1-2; D gene unclear. V lost 3 bases, J lost 2 bases, and 16 bases lay in between. Germline assignment: CDR1 SGHTA and CDR2 FQGNSA. The CDR3 runs to 16 residues. For the CDR3, the DNA is TGTGCCAGCAGCTTGCTGTCAAATCCTAAGAACTATGGCTACACCTTC. Protein product: CASSLLSNPKNYGYTF.

This sequence joins TRBV7-9 and TRBJ2-4; D remains ambiguous. CDR1 is SEHNR and CDR2 is FQNEAQ in the germline V gene (reference sequence). The V end lost 1 base, the J end lost 5 bases, and 6 bases lay between the germline ends. This CDR3 spans 13 amino acids. The CDR3 nucleotides read TGTGCCAGCAGCTTAGATATTGAAAACATTCAGTACTTC. Its protein is CASSLDIENIQYF.